The 23 T cell receptor beta chains below were found in one sample sequenced in a study of beta chain features in type 1 diabetes. Expressed TCRB transcripts got sequenced, as all isolated RNA was reverse transcribed. Produced via immunoSEQ multiplex PCR; TCRdb's table is partial and in-frame only. The sample records 850,000 to 900,000 clones, roughly 15% being singletons. Sequences were obtained from naive CD4+ T cells from blood. Source of these receptors: a woman between 18 and 30 years old in good health.

This clone was recorded a few times. The genes are TRBV29-1 and TRBJ2-7, with 7 bases matching TRBD2. The V and J ends lost 7 bases and 0 bases, in that order; junction bases with no gene match: 3. The CDR3 is 12 residues long. Looked up from germline, CDR1 is SQVTM and CDR2 is ANQGSEA. The CDR3 here is CSAWGGSYEQYF. The CDR3 nucleotides are TGCAGCGCCTGGGGGGGCTCCTACGAGCAGTACTTC.

This clone has a handful of counts. The V call is TRBV7-9, the J call TRBJ2-1; perhaps TRBD1 as D (5 bases). The germline CDR1 and CDR2 sequences are SEHNR and FQNEAQ (reference sequence). This CDR3 spans 15 amino acids. Between the trimmed V and J ends, which lost 5 bases and 5 bases, there was a span of 16 bases. The CDR3 DNA follows: TGTGCCAGCAGCAAACGCGAACTGGGGCACAATGAGCAGTTCTTC. Protein product: CASSKRELGHNEQFF.

A few counts support this clone. The chain has TRBV28 and TRBJ2-6, with D perhaps given as TRBD1 or TRBD2 (5 bases each). There are 17 residues in the CDR3. V was cut by 4 bases and J by 3 bases, with 16 bases left in between. CDR1 is MDHEN, CDR2 SYDVKM, per germline. CDR3 coding DNA: TGTGCCAGCAGTTATCACATTTCGGGACGTGGGGCCAACGTCCTGACTTTC. Its translation: CASSYHISGRGANVLTF.

The CDR3 sequence is CASKGTGESYNEQFF. In nucleotides, the CDR3 is TGTGCCAGCAAGGGGACAGGGGAATCCTACAATGAGCAGTTCTTC. The chain carries TRBV28 and TRBJ2-1; TRBD1 aligns across 10 bases. V shed 7 bases and J 1 base; nucleotides not matched to a gene: 4. Germline values: CDR1 MDHEN, CDR2 SYDVKM. The CDR3 length is 15 residues.

The chain is built from TRBV27 and TRBJ2-2; unclear D gene. CDR1 is MNHEY and CDR2 is SMNVEV in the germline V gene (reference sequence). V lost 4 bases, J lost 1 base, and 4 bases lay in between. CDR3 size: 13 residues. The CDR3 is CASSSGNTGELFF. CDR3 in DNA: TGTGCCAGCAGTTCAGGGAACACCGGGGAGCTGTTTTTT.

V usage is TRBV4-2 and J usage is TRBJ2-2, with TRBD2 matching over 8 bases. The CDR3 runs 15 residues. V was clipped by 2 bases and J by 5 bases; unmatched bases: 4. The germline CDR1 and CDR2 sequences are LGHNA and YNFKEQ. The CDR3 loop reads CASSQHVAGTGELFF. The CDR3 DNA reads TGTGCCAGCAGCCAACACGTAGCGGGAACCGGGGAGCTGTTTTTT.

J is TRBJ1-2 and V is TRBV7-9; weak D call: TRBD1 (6 bases). The germline gives CDR1 SEHNR, CDR2 FQNEAQ (reference sequence). This CDR3 has 13 residues. V was cut by 5 bases and J by 6 bases, with 13 bases left in between. The DNA of the CDR3 is TGTGCCAGCAGCAAAATGGGGGCTGATGGCTACACCTTC. It specifies CASSKMGADGYTF.

The chain couples TRBV9 to TRBJ2-5; weak D call: TRBD1 (6 bases). V gave up 0 bases and J gave up 5 bases, with 17 bases separating them. Germline assignment: CDR1 SGDLS and CDR2 YYNGEE. CDR3 length: 16 amino acids. CDR3 in amino acids: CASSVGQQGLVETQYF. Written as DNA, the CDR3 is TGTGCCAGCAGCGTAGGGCAACAGGGATTGGTTGAGACCCAGTACTTC.

This clone was seen only a few times. The rearrangement joins TRBV28 to TRBJ2-7, with 10 bases fitting TRBD1. The germline V gene has CDR1 MDHEN and CDR2 SYDVKM. With 10 bases clipped from V and 4 bases from J, the junction kept 7 bases outside the gene matches. The CDR3 has 13 amino acids. CDR3 loop: CATIPGQGYEQYF. The CDR3 DNA follows: TGTGCCACCATTCCGGGACAGGGGTACGAGCAGTACTTC.

This chain joins TRBV19 and TRBJ2-1, with D uncertain. The CDR3 spans 14 residues. With 5 bases removed from V and 0 bases from J, the gap between germline ends came to 8 bases. From germline, CDR1 is LNHDA and CDR2 SQIVND (reference sequence). For the CDR3, the DNA is TGTGCCAGTAGTGCATCGAGCTCCTACAATGAGCAGTTCTTC. This translates into CASSASSSYNEQFF. Variable domain in full (rest from reference TRBV19 and TRBJ2-1): DGGITQSPKYLFRKEGQNVTLSCEQNLNHDAMYWYRQDPGQGLRLIYYSQIVNDFQKGDIAEGYSVSREKKESFPLTVTSAQKNPTAFYLCASSASSSYNEQFFGPGTRLTVL.

The chain joins TRBV5-1 to TRBJ2-1; 8 bases align to TRBD2. With 4 bases clipped from V and 0 bases from J, the junction kept 12 bases outside the gene matches. This CDR3 is 18 amino acids long. Germline lookup yields CDR1 SGHRS and CDR2 YFSETQ. CDR3 protein: CASSNTLTSVSSYNEQFF. CDR3 DNA: TGCGCCAGCAGCAACACCCTGACTAGCGTGAGCTCCTACAATGAGCAGTTCTTC. The variable domain in full, completed from reference TRBV5-1 and TRBJ2-1, reads KAGVTQTPRYLIKTRGQQVTLSCSPISGHRSVSWYQQTPGQGLQFLFEYFSETQRNKGNFPGRFSGRQFSNSRSEMNVSTLELGDSALYLCASSNTLTSVSSYNEQFFGPGTRLTVL.

This clone was recorded a few times. V usage is TRBV10-1 and J usage is TRBJ2-5; tentative D call: TRBD2 (6 bases). V shed 2 bases and J shed 2 bases, with 12 bases lying between them. This CDR3 region has 15 residues. Germline loops: CDR1 WNHNN, CDR2 SYGVQD (reference sequence). Written as DNA, the CDR3 is TGCGCCAGCAGTGAGACGGGAGTGGGGCAAGAGACCCAGTACTTC. This sequence encodes CASSETGVGQETQYF.

CDR3 sequence reads: CASRRGVGSPYEQYF. The CDR3 bases are TGTGCCAGTCGCAGAGGTGTAGGAAGCCCCTACGAGCAGTACTTC. The V gene is TRBV19, the J gene TRBJ2-7; D is uncertain. Trimming cost V 8 bases and J 2 bases, with 19 bases left between them. The CDR3 contains 15 residues. Germline V gives CDR1 LNHDA, CDR2 SQIVND (reference sequence).

This clone was detected only a few times. The chain is built from TRBV5-1 and TRBJ2-1, with D maybe TRBD2 (5 bases). The CDR3 length is 17 residues. The germline V gene has CDR1 SGHRS and CDR2 YFSETQ. The V gene lost 4 bases and the J gene lost 4 bases, with 21 bases spanning the gap. The CDR3 region has the DNA TGCGCCAGCAGCCTTAGAATCCGGACTCGGGGTTACAATGAGCAGTTCTTC. This gives the protein CASSLRIRTRGYNEQFF. Drawing the rest from reference TRBV5-1 and TRBJ2-1, the complete variable domain is KAGVTQTPRYLIKTRGQQVTLSCSPISGHRSVSWYQQTPGQGLQFLFEYFSETQRNKGNFPGRFSGRQFSNSRSEMNVSTLELGDSALYLCASSLRIRTRGYNEQFFGPGTRLTVL.

This clone was seen only a few times. Distinct nucleotide sequences in the sample also encode this CDR3. This chain joins TRBV19 and TRBJ1-1; no firm D call. In germline, CDR1 is LNHDA, CDR2 SQIVND (reference sequence). This CDR3 contains 13 residues. Between the trimmed V and J ends, which lost 1 base and 1 base, there was a span of 4 bases. The CDR3 loop reads CASSIGGNTEAFF. The CDR3 coding sequence is TGTGCCAGTAGTATAGGAGGGAACACTGAAGCTTTCTTT.

The V call is TRBV21-1, the J call TRBJ2-1; the table's D call, TRBD2, has no DNA check behind it. TRBV21-1 is termed a pseudogene. The CDR3 loop spans 17 amino acids. The CDR3 loop is CASSTRNLQRVVNEQFF. The CDR3 DNA reads TGTGCCAGCAGCACCAGAAACCTACAGCGGGTGGTCAATGAGCAGTTCTTC.

J is TRBJ1-1 and V is TRBV7-9; no firm D call. CDR1 and CDR2 (germline): SEHNR, FQNEAQ (reference sequence). The CDR3 runs to 15 residues. V was cut by 1 base and J by 2 bases, with 11 bases left in between. Here the CDR3 DNA reads TGTGCCAGCAGCTTAGTTGGCCGGGCAAACACTGAAGCTTTCTTT. Amino acids: CASSLVGRANTEAFF. Looking up the rest from reference TRBV7-9 and TRBJ1-1 gives the full variable domain: DTGVSQNPRHKITKRGQNVTFRCDPISEHNRLYWYRQTLGQGPEFLTYFQNEAQLEKSRLLSDRFSAERPKGSFSTLEIQRTEQGDSAMYLCASSLVGRANTEAFFGQGTRLTVV.

This sequence joins TRBV7-2 and TRBJ2-1; D not certain. Looked up from germline, CDR1 is SGHTA and CDR2 is FQGNSA. The V end was cut by 5 bases, the J end by 4 bases, with 15 bases between. The CDR3 covers 15 residues. The CDR3 protein is CASSQTPSPYNEQFF. In DNA form, the CDR3 reads TGTGCCAGCAGCCAGACCCCTTCTCCTTACAATGAGCAGTTCTTC.

The sample holds a few counts of this clone. The rearrangement links TRBV7-3 to TRBJ2-2; D gene unclear. CDR1 and CDR2 from the germline V gene are SGHTA and FQGTGA. V gave up 8 bases and J gave up 3 bases, with 10 bases separating them. The CDR3 is 13 amino acids. Written as DNA, the CDR3 is TGTGCCAGCGCTAGAGGTGACACCGGGGAGCTGTTTTTT. It encodes CASARGDTGELFF. The full variable domain, its missing parts supplied by reference TRBV7-3 and TRBJ2-2, is GAGVSQTPSNKVTEKGKYVELRCDPISGHTALYWYRQSLGQGPEFLIYFQGTGAADDSGLPNDRFFAVRPEGSVSTLKIQRTERGDSAVYLCASARGDTGELFFGEGSRLTVL.

The chain joins TRBV7-9 to TRBJ2-5; D call uncertain. Per germline, CDR1 SEHNR and CDR2 FQNEAQ (reference sequence). V lost 2 bases, J lost 3 bases, and 13 bases lay in between. There are 15 residues in the CDR3. The CDR3 spells CASSLKVEQKETQYF. Here the CDR3 DNA reads TGTGCCAGCAGCTTAAAAGTCGAGCAGAAAGAGACCCAGTACTTC.

As DNA, the CDR3 is TGCGCCAGCAGCACCCTCCCTCCGGGACAGCACTACGAGCAGTACTTC. This gives the protein CASSTLPPGQHYEQYF. This chain joins TRBV5-1 and TRBJ2-7; the match to TRBD1 covers 7 bases. This CDR3 has 16 amino acids. The germline gives CDR1 SGHRS, CDR2 YFSETQ. Unmatched junction bases numbered 13, after V lost 4 bases and J lost 3 bases.

The chain carries TRBV6-5 and TRBJ2-3, with D unclear. CDR1 and CDR2 (germline): MNHEY, SVGAGI. The CDR3 is 14 residues long. The V gene lost 5 bases and the J gene lost 1 base, with 10 bases spanning the gap. CDR3 nucleotides: TGTGCCAGCAGTGTGGGTACCGGCACAGATACGCAGTATTTT. As protein: CASSVGTGTDTQYF.

A few counts support this clone. V is TRBV19 and J is TRBJ1-1; D may be TRBD1 (6 bases). The CDR3 sequence is 14 residues long. Germline V gene lookup returns CDR1 LNHDA and CDR2 SQIVND (reference sequence). V dropped 5 bases and J dropped 1 base, with 11 bases sitting between them. The CDR3 region has the DNA TGTGCCAGTAGTGCGGACAGAGAGAACACTGAAGCTTTCTTT. Amino acids: CASSADRENTEAFF.